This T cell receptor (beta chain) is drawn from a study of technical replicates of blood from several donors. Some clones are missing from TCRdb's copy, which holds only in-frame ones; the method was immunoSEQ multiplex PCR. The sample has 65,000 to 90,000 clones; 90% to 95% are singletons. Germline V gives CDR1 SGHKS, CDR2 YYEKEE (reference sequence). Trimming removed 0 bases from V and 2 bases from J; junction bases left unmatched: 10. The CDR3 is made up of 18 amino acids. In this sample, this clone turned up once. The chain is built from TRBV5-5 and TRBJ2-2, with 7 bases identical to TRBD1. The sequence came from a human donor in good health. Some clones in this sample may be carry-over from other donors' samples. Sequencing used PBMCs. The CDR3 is CASSLVALGQTNTGELFF. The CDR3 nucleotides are TGTGCCAGCAGCTTGGTGGCTTTGGGACAGACCAACACCGGGGAGCTGTTTTTT.